This T cell receptor (beta chain) derives from a study of radiation and T cells in renal cell carcinoma. Study observations and caveats: In blood, top tumor clones expanded by 2 weeks, shrinking by 4.

The trim removed 4 bases at V and 4 bases at J, leaving 5 bases unmatched. This CDR3 has 15 residues. CDR1 and CDR2 (germline): LNHDA, SQIVND (reference sequence). Time point reported: baseline pretreatment blood. Treatment specified: 15 Gy SBRT to primary tumor, nephrectomy 4 weeks later. The method was immunoSEQ multiplex PCR; TCRdb's version includes in-frame clones alone and lacks a portion of them. The repertoire includes some 100,000 clones, approximately 80% of them detected once, and almost 6.5% sits in the top ten. In the case of this clone: No antigen is known for it.

The source is a man in his sixties with renal cell carcinoma. Material: blood, obtained from a patient whose treatment included radiotherapy and nephrectomy. The rearrangement joins TRBV19 to TRBJ2-2, with 8 bases that match TRBD1. CDR3 DNA sequence: TGTGCCAGTAGTACAGGGGGCGCGAGCACCGGGGAGCTGTTTTTT. It is translated as CASSTGGASTGELFF.